A selection of T cell receptor beta chains follows, all from one sample in a study of spatial heterogeneity in lung cancer. From the 5' RACE reads, TCRdb called clonotypes with MiXCR, one entry per CDR3 protein. This sample has 60,000 to 90,000 distinct CDR3 sequences, with 8% found just once. The material sequenced was PBMCs, taken at surgery. The receptor set was obtained from a male donor with early-stage non-small cell lung cancer. CDR3s include the opening cysteine and the closing phenylalanine or tryptophan. The D gene is left open where the match is weak. Where a row states a size, it is once, few, many or the class of an expanded clone; other rows omit it.

v_call: TRBV12-3/TRBV12-4
d_call: TRBD1
j_call: TRBJ1-1
clone_size: many
cdr3_aa: CASVTTGGTEAFF
cdr3_nt: TGTGCCAGCGTTACAACAGGGGGAACTGAAGCTTTCTTT

v_call: TRBV2
d_call: NA
j_call: TRBJ2-1
clone_size: many
cdr3_aa: CASRDGDTYNEQFF
cdr3_nt: TGTGCCAGCAGGGACGGGGATACCTACAATGAGCAGTTCTTC

v_call: TRBV7-9
d_call: NA
j_call: TRBJ2-4
clone_size: NA
cdr3_aa: CASSSPGSLKDQRAKNIQYF
cdr3_nt: TGTGCCAGCAGCTCCCCGGGTTCTCTAAAGGATCAGCGAGCCAAAAACATTCAGTACTTC

v_call: TRBV5-1
d_call: TRBD1
j_call: TRBJ2-2
clone_size: many
cdr3_aa: CASRAVTGLTGELFF
cdr3_nt: TGCGCCAGCAGGGCCGTGACAGGGCTCACCGGGGAGCTGTTTTTT

v_call: TRBV11-3
d_call: NA
j_call: TRBJ1-1
clone_size: medium-sized
cdr3_aa: CASSLAGNTEAFF
cdr3_nt: TGTGCCAGCAGCTTAGCAGGGAACACTGAAGCTTTCTTT

v_call: TRBV10-3
d_call: NA
j_call: TRBJ1-6
clone_size: many
cdr3_aa: CAISDGDSYNSPLHF
cdr3_nt: TGTGCCATCAGTGACGGGGACTCCTATAATTCACCCCTCCACTTT

v_call: TRBV20-1
d_call: NA
j_call: TRBJ2-2
clone_size: few
cdr3_aa: CSAPDGANTGELFF
cdr3_nt: TGCAGTGCCCCGGACGGTGCGAACACCGGGGAGCTGTTTTTT

v_call: TRBV29-1
d_call: NA
j_call: TRBJ1-5
clone_size: NA
cdr3_aa: CSVEDGGEQPQHF
cdr3_nt: TGCAGCGTTGAAGATGGCGGGGAGCAGCCCCAGCATTTT

v_call: TRBV7-2
d_call: NA
j_call: TRBJ1-1
clone_size: few
cdr3_aa: CASSLWTEAFF
cdr3_nt: TGTGCCAGCAGCTTATGGACTGAAGCTTTCTTT

v_call: TRBV5-1
d_call: TRBD1
j_call: TRBJ1-4
clone_size: NA
cdr3_aa: CASKTGTTSTNEKLFF
cdr3_nt: TGCGCCAGCAAGACAGGGACCACCTCGACTAATGAAAAACTGTTTTTT

v_call: TRBV11-3
d_call: TRBD2
j_call: TRBJ2-3
clone_size: many
cdr3_aa: CASSRGLAGVTDTQYF
cdr3_nt: TGTGCCAGCAGCCGCGGACTAGCGGGAGTGACAGATACGCAGTATTTT

v_call: TRBV6-1
d_call: NA
j_call: TRBJ2-5
clone_size: few
cdr3_aa: CASSGTWGNQETQYF
cdr3_nt: TGTGCCAGCAGTGGGACTTGGGGAAACCAAGAGACCCAGTACTTC

v_call: TRBV7-9
d_call: NA
j_call: TRBJ2-7
clone_size: NA
cdr3_aa: CASSPSLGVSYEQYF
cdr3_nt: TGTGCCAGCAGCCCCAGTCTAGGGGTTTCTTACGAGCAGTACTTC

v_call: TRBV7-9
d_call: NA
j_call: TRBJ1-1
clone_size: few
cdr3_aa: CASSQQANTEAFF
cdr3_nt: TGTGCCAGCAGCCAACAGGCGAACACTGAAGCTTTCTTT

v_call: TRBV5-1
d_call: NA
j_call: TRBJ1-3
clone_size: many
cdr3_aa: CASRGSGQGNTIYF
cdr3_nt: TGCGCCAGCAGAGGCTCCGGCCAAGGGAACACCATATATTTT

v_call: TRBV2
d_call: TRBD1
j_call: TRBJ1-1
clone_size: many
cdr3_aa: CASSSTGGKGTEAFF
cdr3_nt: TGTGCCAGCAGTTCGACAGGGGGCAAAGGCACTGAAGCTTTCTTT

v_call: TRBV6-5
d_call: NA
j_call: TRBJ1-1
clone_size: many
cdr3_aa: CASKTGGGNTEAFF
cdr3_nt: TGTGCCAGCAAGACAGGAGGGGGGAACACTGAAGCTTTCTTT

v_call: TRBV29-1
d_call: TRBD1
j_call: TRBJ2-2
clone_size: many
cdr3_aa: CSAWDRAPGELFF
cdr3_nt: TGCAGCGCCTGGGACAGGGCCCCCGGGGAGCTGTTTTTT

v_call: TRBV20-1
d_call: NA
j_call: TRBJ2-5
clone_size: many
cdr3_aa: CSAGLQPETQYF
cdr3_nt: TGCAGTGCCGGGTTGCAGCCGGAGACCCAGTACTTC

v_call: TRBV7-2
d_call: NA
j_call: TRBJ1-1
clone_size: many
cdr3_aa: CASSLVGGGREAFF
cdr3_nt: TGTGCCAGCAGCTTAGTAGGGGGGGGCCGTGAAGCTTTCTTT

v_call: TRBV29-1
d_call: NA
j_call: TRBJ1-4
clone_size: many
cdr3_aa: CSAGRPNEKLFF
cdr3_nt: TGCAGCGCGGGACGGCCCAATGAAAAACTGTTTTTT

v_call: TRBV19
d_call: NA
j_call: TRBJ1-2
clone_size: NA
cdr3_aa: CASRSQPRYGYTF
cdr3_nt: TGTGCCAGTAGGAGTCAACCCCGGTATGGCTACACCTTC

v_call: TRBV5-1
d_call: TRBD1
j_call: TRBJ2-1
clone_size: NA
cdr3_aa: CASSRQGLNNEQFF
cdr3_nt: TGCGCCAGCAGCAGACAGGGTCTCAACAATGAGCAGTTCTTC

v_call: TRBV7-9
d_call: NA
j_call: TRBJ2-7
clone_size: NA
cdr3_aa: CASSLSSEGAYEQYF
cdr3_nt: TGTGCCAGCAGCCTAAGCTCGGAGGGCGCCTACGAGCAGTACTTC

v_call: TRBV7-2
d_call: NA
j_call: TRBJ1-1
clone_size: many
cdr3_aa: CASTLRGRETEAFF
cdr3_nt: TGTGCCAGCACCTTAAGGGGCAGGGAAACTGAAGCTTTCTTT

v_call: TRBV5-1
d_call: TRBD1
j_call: TRBJ2-5
clone_size: many
cdr3_aa: CASSREDRVQETQYF
cdr3_nt: TGCGCCAGCAGCCGGGAAGACAGGGTTCAAGAGACCCAGTACTTC

v_call: TRBV7-9
d_call: TRBD2
j_call: TRBJ2-1
clone_size: many
cdr3_aa: CASSLWLAGDNEQFF
cdr3_nt: TGTGCCAGCAGCTTGTGGCTAGCGGGGGACAATGAGCAGTTCTTC

v_call: TRBV6-5
d_call: TRBD1
j_call: TRBJ1-4
clone_size: many
cdr3_aa: CASSYSITLQGKNEKLFF
cdr3_nt: TGTGCCAGCAGTTACTCGATAACCCTACAGGGGAAGAATGAAAAACTGTTTTTT